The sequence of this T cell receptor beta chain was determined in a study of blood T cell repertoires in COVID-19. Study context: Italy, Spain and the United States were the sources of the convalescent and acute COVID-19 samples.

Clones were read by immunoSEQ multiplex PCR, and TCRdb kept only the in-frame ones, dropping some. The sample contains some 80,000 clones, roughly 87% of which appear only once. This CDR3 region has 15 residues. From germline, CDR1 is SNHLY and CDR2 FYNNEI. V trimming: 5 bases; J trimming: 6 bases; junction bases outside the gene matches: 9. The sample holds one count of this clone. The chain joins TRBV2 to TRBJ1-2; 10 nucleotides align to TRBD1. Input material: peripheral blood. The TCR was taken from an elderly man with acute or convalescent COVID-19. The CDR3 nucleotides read TGTGCCAGCAGTTTGGGGGCGGGACAGGGGAATGGCTACACCTTC. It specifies CASSLGAGQGNGYTF.